Below, 27 T cell receptor beta chains from the same sample are listed, as sequenced in a study of blood T cells in healthy people across ages (dated by TCRdb to the mid-2010s). The library was prepared using 5' RACE. Sequencing relied on an Illumina HiSeq 2500. A second PCR of roughly 7 to 12 cycles was run with a J-beta primer mix and a sample-barcoded 5' primer. TCRdb redid the processing of the public reads, applying fastp at Q25 and MiXCR, and retained in-frame beta chains. Rows with a matching CDR3 protein are joined into one entry that keeps the most common DNA and genes. This sample has about a million distinct CDR3 sequences in its table, and 48% of those were observed once. The biggest ten clones account for around an eighth of the sample. The specimen sequenced was blood. The receptors come from a man aged 30 to 39 in good health.

This clonotype was observed a handful of times. J is TRBJ2-7 and V is TRBV27; perhaps TRBD2 as D (6 bases). V lost 1 base and J lost 1, with 11 bases in between. The CDR3 runs 15 residues. Germline CDR1 and CDR2: MNHEY and SMNVEV (reference sequence). The CDR3 nucleotides read TGTGCCAGCAGTTTATTGGGGACTGATTCCTACGAGCAGTACTTC. It specifies CASSLLGTDSYEQYF.

This sequence joins TRBV9 and TRBJ2-5; 9 nucleotides line up with TRBD2. Germline trimming cut 0 bases from V and 11 bases from J; bases unmatched to any gene: 17. Germline CDR1 and CDR2: SGDLS and YYNGEE. The CDR3 extends over 17 amino acids. The CDR3 DNA sequence: TGTGCCAGCAGCGTAGTAGGAGCGGGGGGCAATAACAATGAGCAGTACTTC. Translation gives CASSVVGAGGNNNEQYF.

This clonotype turned up a few times. The rearrangement joins TRBV11-2 to TRBJ1-3; D is unclear. The V end was cut by 2 bases, the J end by 2 bases, with 10 bases between. This CDR3 is built from 15 residues. Germline CDR1 is SGHAT and CDR2 is FQNNGV. CDR3 bases: TGTGCCAGCAGCTTACCGGGGTTTGCTGGAAACACCATATATTTT. It specifies CASSLPGFAGNTIYF. The full variable domain, in which reference TRBV11-2 and TRBJ1-3 provide the parts outside the CDR3, is EAGVAQSPRYKIIEKRQSVAFWCNPISGHATLYWYQQILGQGPKLLIQFQNNGVVDDSQLPKDRFSAERLKGVDSTLKIQPAKLEDSAVYLCASSLPGFAGNTIYFGEGSWLTVV.

The chain couples TRBV14 to TRBJ2-7, with a tentative D call TRBD1 (6 bases). The CDR3 runs to 17 residues. Trimming pared 0 bases from V and 10 bases from J, leaving 25 bases between. The germline V gene encodes CDR1 SGHDN and CDR2 FVKESK. This CDR3 reads CASSQDLTGWGPKAQYF. For the CDR3, the DNA is TGTGCCAGCAGCCAAGATCTTACAGGGTGGGGGCCTAAGGCCCAGTACTTC.

A word on this clonotype: A much more abundant neighbour one base away suggests this may be a read error. The genes are TRBV4-2 and TRBJ2-5; TRBD2 is a possible D gene (7 bases). TRBJ2-7 explains the end of the DNA better; the J call may be wrong. Germline assignment: CDR1 LGHNA and CDR2 YNFKEQ. CDR3 length: 16 residues. CDR3 nucleotides: TGTGCCAGCAGCCATCAAAGGGGGGGTCCTAGCGACGAGCAGTACTTC. Its translation: CASSHQRGGPSDEQYF.

This clonotype was detected only once. The chain carries TRBV6-4 and TRBJ1-5; 10 bases agree with TRBD1. Germline V gene data show CDR1 as MRHNA and CDR2 as SNTAGT. This CDR3 is built from 16 residues. Losses at the gene ends were 5 bases for V and 1 base for J; bases not matched to a gene: 5. The CDR3 nucleotides are TGTGCCAGCAGTAGGACAGGGGGGGCAAGCAATCAGCCCCAGCATTTT. Protein product: CASSRTGGASNQPQHF.

The chain uses TRBV15 and TRBJ2-5, with 7 bases matching TRBD1. The J call is uncertain, as TRBJ2-7 better fits the DNA end. The CDR3 is 15 amino acids. Germline loops: CDR1 LNHNV, CDR2 YYDKDF (reference sequence). The CDR3 loop reads CATSRDRDRGREQYF. CDR3 nucleotides: TGTGCCACCAGCAGAGACCGGGACAGAGGCCGCGAGCAGTACTTC.

About this clonotype: This could be a read error, since a much larger clone is one nucleotide away. The V call is TRBV11-3, the J call TRBJ2-5, with 9 bases matching TRBD2. The CDR3 has 15 residues. Trimming cost V 2 bases and J 11 bases; bases outside gene matches: 12. Per the germline V gene, CDR1 is SGHNT and CDR2 is YENEEA. The CDR3 DNA reads as TGTGCCAGCAGCTTAAGGACTAGCGTCTACAATGAGCAGTACTTC. Translated, it gives CASSLRTSVYNEQYF. Variable domain in full (rest from reference TRBV11-3 and TRBJ2-5): EAGVVQSPRYKIIEKKQPVAFWCNPISGHNTLYWYLQNLGQGPELLIRYENEEAVDDSQLPKDRFSAERLKGVDSTLKIQPAELGDSAVYLCASSLRTSVYNEQYFGPGTRLLVL.

This clonotype was picked up many times. This chain uses TRBV5-6 with TRBJ2-1, with 9 nucleotides matching TRBD1. J lost 7 bases, V lost 4 bases, and 12 bases had no gene match. Per germline, CDR1 SGHDT and CDR2 YYEEEE. This CDR3 has 16 amino acids. The CDR3 nucleotides are TGTGCCAGCAGCCGGGCGGGACAGGGCGCATTGAATGAGCAGTTCTTC. Amino acids: CASSRAGQGALNEQFF.

The genes are TRBV6-6 and TRBJ1-2; D gene ambiguous. CDR1 and CDR2 from the germline V gene are MNHNY and SVGAGI (reference sequence). This CDR3 spans 14 amino acids. The V end was cut by 6 bases, the J end by 1 base, with 12 bases between. CDR3 coding DNA: TGTGCCAGCAGCCTTGACGAGGATAACTATGGCTACACCTTC. Encoded protein: CASSLDEDNYGYTF.

In this sample, this clonotype turned up a few times. The rearrangement uses TRBV7-6 and TRBJ2-1; D unresolved. CDR1 and CDR2 from the germline V gene are SGHVS and FNYEAQ. The CDR3 spans 13 residues. Trimming cost V 0 bases and J 8 bases, with 8 bases left between them. Here the CDR3 reads CASSLAGQDEQFF. CDR3 coding DNA: TGTGCCAGCAGCTTAGCAGGGCAGGATGAGCAGTTCTTC.

This rearrangement joins TRBV20-1 to TRBJ2-4; D may be TRBD1 (6 bases). The tail of the sequence fits TRBJ2-7 better, so the J call may be wrong. The CDR3 length is 14 residues. CDR1 DFQATT and CDR2 SNEGSKA come from the germline V gene (reference sequence). The chain's CDR3 is CSAVDSLGHYEQYF. CDR3 bases: TGCAGTGCTGTGGACTCCCTGGGACACTACGAGCAGTACTTC.

The rearrangement joins TRBV5-6 to TRBJ1-1; D not resolved. Trimming removed 3 bases at V and 8 bases at J, with 14 bases between. The germline V gene has CDR1 SGHDT and CDR2 YYEEEE. The CDR3 consists of 13 residues. The CDR3 sequence: CASSSATGLEAFF. The CDR3 DNA reads as TGTGCCAGCAGCTCTGCTACGGGCCTAGAAGCTTTCTTT.

J is TRBJ2-3 and V is TRBV7-3; 13 bases line up with TRBD2. The germline gives CDR1 SGHTA, CDR2 FQGTGA. The CDR3 extends over 18 amino acids. V lost 5 bases to trimming and J lost 2 bases; unmatched junction nucleotides: 10. CDR3 amino acids: CASSDTGTSGTFTDTQYF. The CDR3 nucleotides are TGTGCCAGCAGCGACACAGGGACTAGCGGGACCTTCACAGATACGCAGTATTTT.

V usage is TRBV3-1 and J usage is TRBJ2-2; TRBD2 is a possible D gene (6 bases). V lost 3 bases and J 6 bases, leaving 11 bases between the germline ends. Germline values: CDR1 LGHDT, CDR2 YNNKEL (reference sequence). The CDR3 extends over 14 amino acids. CDR3 DNA: TGTGCCAGCAGCCAGGGGGACTTTTCCGGGGAGCTGTTTTTT. Protein: CASSQGDFSGELFF.

There are many counts of this clonotype. V is TRBV28 and J is TRBJ2-7; D ambiguous. V was cut by 5 bases and J by 4 bases, with 6 bases left in between. From germline, CDR1 is MDHEN and CDR2 SYDVKM. The length of the CDR3 is 11 residues. CDR3: CASSVTYEQYF. The CDR3 DNA follows: TGTGCCAGCAGTGTGACTTACGAGCAGTACTTC.

This clonotype has a handful of counts. This chain uses TRBV7-2 with TRBJ2-7; D remains unclear. The end of the DNA is better explained by TRBJ2-5, so the J call may be wrong. This CDR3 is 15 amino acids long. Germline loops: CDR1 SGHTA, CDR2 FQGNSA. DNA for the CDR3: TGTGCCAGCAGCTTAGCTAGGTCGCTTTCAGAGACCCAGTACTTC. This translates into CASSLARSLSETQYF.

The chain recombines TRBV20-1 with TRBJ2-3, with 11 bases lining up with TRBD2. Losses at the gene ends were 5 bases for V and 3 bases for J; bases not matched to a gene: 7. CDR1 is DFQATT, CDR2 SNEGSKA, per germline (reference sequence). This CDR3 spans 15 amino acids. The CDR3 sequence: CSAEIAGGPTDTQYF. The CDR3, as DNA: TGCAGTGCTGAAATAGCGGGGGGGCCGACAGATACGCAGTATTTT.

This clonotype has just a few counts. The CDR3: CASSYKGTEAFF. In DNA form, the CDR3 reads TGTGCCAGCAGTTACAAGGGCACTGAAGCTTTCTTT. The chain recombines TRBV6-6 with TRBJ1-1; D not resolved. CDR1 and CDR2 from the germline V gene are MNHNY and SVGAGI (reference sequence). CDR3 size: 12 residues. Trimming cost V 2 bases and J 4 bases, with 5 bases left between them.

The chain couples TRBV6-5 to TRBJ1-1, with a possible D match to TRBD1 (5 bases). Germline V gene data show CDR1 as MNHEY and CDR2 as SVGAGI. V was trimmed by 0 bases and J by 5 bases, leaving 19 bases between them. This CDR3 has 17 amino acids. The DNA of the CDR3 is TGTGCCAGCAGTTACTCGGGGCAAAGCGGCGCCGGTACTGAAGCTTTCTTT. This translates into CASSYSGQSGAGTEAFF.

The table lists this clonotype with a count of one. A far larger clone lies a single base away; this is likely a read error. CDR3 amino acids: CASSLSKEQFF. The CDR3 nucleotides read TGTGCCAGCAGTTTAAGCAAGGAGCAGTTCTTC. This chain joins TRBV12-3 or TRBV12-4 and TRBJ2-1; D uncertain. The CDR3 is 11 amino acids. V lost 2 bases to trimming and J lost 10 bases, with 6 bases between them.

This chain joins TRBV7-2 and TRBJ1-6; 7 bases agree with TRBD1. The CDR3 is 15 amino acids. CDR1 and CDR2 (germline): SGHTA, FQGNSA. The V and J ends lost 3 bases and 7 bases, in that order; junction bases with no gene match: 6. The CDR3 bases are TGTGCCAGCAGCTTTCGACGGGACAGCAATTCACCCCTCCACTTT. Protein sequence: CASSFRRDSNSPLHF.

This clonotype was observed a few times. The rearrangement uses TRBV29-1 and TRBJ2-3; D may correspond to TRBD1 or TRBD2 (5 bases each). Germline V gives CDR1 SQVTM, CDR2 ANQGSEA. V dropped 6 bases and J dropped 2 bases, with 18 bases sitting between them. The CDR3 spans 15 residues. The CDR3 DNA reads as TGCAGCGTAGTACGGGACCCCCGCAACACAGATACGCAGTATTTT. Translating gives CSVVRDPRNTDTQYF.

V is TRBV5-6 and J is TRBJ2-5; D call uncertain. The CDR3 spans 15 residues. Trimming removed 3 bases from V and 4 bases from J, with 16 bases in between. Germline loops: CDR1 SGHDT, CDR2 YYEEEE. CDR3 sequence (DNA): TGTGCCAGCAGCTCCCCGGGCAGATCAAGAGAGACCCAGTACTTC. Encoded protein: CASSSPGRSRETQYF.

This sequence joins TRBV15 and TRBJ1-4; the match to TRBD1 covers 8 bases. The germline CDR1 and CDR2 sequences are LNHNV and YYDKDF (reference sequence). The CDR3 is 14 residues long. V lost 3 bases to trimming and J lost 4 bases; unmatched junction nucleotides: 1. CDR3 nucleotide sequence: TGTGCCACCAGCAGGACAGGGGATAATGAAAAACTGTTTTTT. Encoded protein: CATSRTGDNEKLFF.

This sequence joins TRBV2 and TRBJ2-3; weak D call: TRBD2 (6 bases). Germline V gives CDR1 SNHLY, CDR2 FYNNEI. CDR3 length equals 16 residues. The V gene lost 5 bases and the J gene lost 0 bases, with 15 bases spanning the gap. The CDR3, as DNA: TGTGCCAGCAGTATTCTTAGCGGCACTAGCACAGATACGCAGTATTTT. The encoded protein is CASSILSGTSTDTQYF.

The rearrangement links TRBV27 to TRBJ1-2, with TRBD1 as a possible D gene (6 bases). This CDR3 region has 14 residues. Germline V gene sequence: CDR1 MNHEY, CDR2 SMNVEV (reference sequence). V lost 2 bases to trimming and J lost 7 bases, with 14 bases between them. The CDR3 sequence: CASSLTGISGGYTF. The CDR3 DNA follows: TGTGCCAGCAGTTTAACAGGGATTAGCGGTGGCTACACCTTC.